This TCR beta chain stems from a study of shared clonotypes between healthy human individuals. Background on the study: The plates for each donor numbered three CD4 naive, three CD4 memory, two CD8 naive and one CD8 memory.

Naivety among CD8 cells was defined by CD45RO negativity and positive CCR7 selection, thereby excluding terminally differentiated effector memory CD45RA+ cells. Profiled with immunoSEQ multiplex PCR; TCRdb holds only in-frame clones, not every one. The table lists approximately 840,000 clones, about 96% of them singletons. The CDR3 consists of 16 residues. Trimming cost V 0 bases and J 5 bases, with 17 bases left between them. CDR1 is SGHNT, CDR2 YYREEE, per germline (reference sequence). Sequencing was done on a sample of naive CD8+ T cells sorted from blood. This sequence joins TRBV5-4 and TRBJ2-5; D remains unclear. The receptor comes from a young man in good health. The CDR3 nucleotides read TGTGCCAGCAGCTTGGTAAGCGTACATTCGGCGGAGACCCAGTACTTC. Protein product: CASSLVSVHSAETQYF.